The clone carrying this TCR beta chain was observed a handful of times. Its specificity is not known. Each donor gave around 9.3 milliliters of peripheral blood. The CDR3 is 19 residues long. Germline V CDR1 and CDR2: DFQATT, SNEGSKA (reference sequence). Through a sample-barcoded 5' primer and a J-beta primer mix, a second PCR was run for about 6 to 12 cycles. TCRdb reprocessed the 5' RACE reads via MiXCR and lists one record per CDR3 protein. Here the sample spans 600,000 or so distinct CDR3 sequences, approximately 30% being singletons. The data derive from a study of blood T cells in healthy people across ages. Study findings and constraints: With unsorted PBMCs, a conclusive comparison of naive versus antigen-experienced cells was not possible. Naive CD4+ cell counts and diversity both ran higher in long-lived than in aged donors. Diversity estimated from one million T cells was considered an underestimate.

The gene calls are TRBV20-1 and TRBJ2-1; 9 nucleotides agree with TRBD2. The better agreement between TRBJ2-7 and the DNA end casts doubt on the J call. Sequencing input: blood. This clonotype originated in a woman of 80 years or more in good health. The CDR3 spells CSAAEIPGTSSRSYNEQYF. In nucleotides, the CDR3 is TGCAGTGCTGCCGAAATCCCCGGGACTAGCAGCCGCTCCTACAATGAGCAGTACTTC.